Sequencing of this TCR beta chain was carried out in a study of circulating CD8 cells and anti-PD-1 response in melanoma (dated by TCRdb to 2020 to 2021). For the study in its entirety: Nivolumab was given to patients intravenously at 3 mg/kg every 2 weeks. Of the roughly 13 patients in the melanoma cohort, seven received anti-PD-1 as first-line therapy and six had prior targeted therapy or immunotherapy. Patients with complete or partial responses were counted as responders, while patients with stable or progressive disease (RECIST v1.1) were counted as non-responders. The TCR repertoire analysis covered 11 melanoma patients: 7 non-responders and 4 responders. PD-1 on on-treatment samples was detected using a biotinylated anti-human IgG4 antibody. The research as a whole found: Because tumor material could not be accessed, tumor reactivity was instead assessed with peptide assays on expanded sorted subsets. Because of limited material, replicates were generally not included when the experiments were performed. Between subsets, repertoires were largely private, with fewer than 8% of TRB clonotypes shared at M1, and the highest sharing was seen between DPOS and TIGIT. Both treatment-naive and previously treated patients were included in the cohort, and this mixing was noted by the authors as something that could influence results. The published TCR repertoire comparisons used only baseline and M1 samples from a small cohort with few responders. The highest diversity was observed in the DNEG repertoire, similar and higher clonality was shown by the PD-1 and DPOS repertoires, and the lowest diversity was found in the TIGIT repertoires.

Using a BD FACSAria II cell sorter, four subsets defined by PD-1 and/or TIGIT were sorted from live CD3+CD8+TCRalphabeta+ cells. Circulating CD8 T cells were sorted into four subsets by PD-1 and TIGIT expression to characterize their relevance to anti-PD-1 therapy response. For each sorted CD8 T-cell subset, both the TCR alpha and TCR beta chains were sequenced. Peripheral blood was drawn before the first anti-PD-1 injection and after two and four injections. PBMCs were isolated immediately by Ficoll gradient centrifugation. Until use, PBMCs were cryopreserved in liquid nitrogen in RPMI containing about 20% FCS and about 10% DMSO. Thawed PBMCs were stained with a viability dye and antibodies against CD3, CD8alpha, TCRalphabeta, PD-1 and TIGIT. The RNeasy Kit was used to extract total RNA, and all samples had a RIN greater than 7. This clonotype is labeled medium-sized (0.01 to 0.1%). The antigen this receptor binds is unknown. Base quality data are lacking; no much larger clone is found one base away.

V sheds 5 bases and J sheds 2 bases, leaving 20 bases between their ends. Its CDR3 holds 17 amino acids, cysteine through phenylalanine. Only the CDR3 DNA is retained, 51 bases long and in frame from the first base. Sequences SGHVS (CDR1) and FNYEAQ (CDR2) are obtained from the germline V gene. Sequencing took place on a NextSeq 500. TCR libraries were prepared from about 15 ng of total RNA with the QIAseq Immune Repertoire RNA Library Kit, Human TCR Panel. Sequencing of the TCR libraries was done on an Illumina NextSeq with a Mid Output V2 kit and asymmetric 261x41 paired-end reads. Each TCR library was diluted to around 4 nM, pooled, denatured and loaded at approximately 0.96 pM. The published analysis was carried out like this. TCR FASTQ files were processed in the QIAGEN GeneGlobe Data Analysis Center, with downstream analysis in R 3.5.2. Clonality was calculated as one minus Shannon entropy normalized by the log of the number of unique productive sequences. Fisher exact tests at 5% FDR, run separately within each subset, picked out TRA or TRB clonotypes whose abundance differed between baseline and M1. Clonotypes with differential abundance were classified as emerging, expanding, contracting or non-expanding/contracting. Morisita's overlap index was used to measure how much repertoires overlapped between patients. TCRdb reworked the public reads: Q25 trimming with fastp, MiXCR clone assembly, productive beta chains retained. Here each entry gathers all rows of one CDR3 protein and keeps the most common genes and DNA. TCRdb, not the original authors, processed these V and J calls. The sample table lists roughly 710 distinct CDR3 sequences, about 7.7% of them with a count of one. The top ten constitute about a third of the sample.

The chain joins TRBV7-6 to TRBJ2-3; the D gene may be TRBD1 or TRBD2, since each aligns over 6 bases. This TCR derives from a human donor with melanoma. The specimen was CD8+ T cells from PBMCs, collected at baseline or after one month of anti-PD-1 therapy (not recorded which). Read as DNA, the sequence is TGTGCCAGCAGCCCCTTCCTCGGGGGCATACTCACAGATACGCAGTATTTT. The resulting protein is CASSPFLGGILTDTQYF.